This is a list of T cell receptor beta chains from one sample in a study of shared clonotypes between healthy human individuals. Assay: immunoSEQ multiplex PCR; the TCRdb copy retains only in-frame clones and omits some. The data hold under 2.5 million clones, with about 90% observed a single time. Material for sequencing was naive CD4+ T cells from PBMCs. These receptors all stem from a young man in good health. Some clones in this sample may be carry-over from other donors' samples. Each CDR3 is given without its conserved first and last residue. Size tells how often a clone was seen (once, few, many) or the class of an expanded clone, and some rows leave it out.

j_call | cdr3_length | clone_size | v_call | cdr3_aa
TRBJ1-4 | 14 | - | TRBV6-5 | ASSYPGGQGYEKLF
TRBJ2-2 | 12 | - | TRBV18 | ASSPPGLSGELF
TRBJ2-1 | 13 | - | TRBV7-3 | ASSPRTSGSNEQF
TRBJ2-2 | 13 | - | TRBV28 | ASSYNRRNTGELF
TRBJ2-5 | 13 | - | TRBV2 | ASRLISGAWETQY
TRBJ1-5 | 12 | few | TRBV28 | ASSFTGDHQPQH
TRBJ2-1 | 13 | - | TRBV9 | ASSRSREFYNEQF
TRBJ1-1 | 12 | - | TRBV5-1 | ASSLQGPETEAF
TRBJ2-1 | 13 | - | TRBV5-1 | ASSLRAGSYNEQF
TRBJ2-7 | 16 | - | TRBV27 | ASSFGPQDGQVTHEQY